The rows below give T cell receptor beta chains drawn from one sample of a study of cytomegalovirus exposure and HLA in healthy donors. Profiling relied on immunoSEQ multiplex PCR, and the TCRdb table lists in-frame clones only, not all of them. The sample has around 98,000 clones; more than 75% are singletons. The sequenced material came from PBMCs. The source is a woman in her thirties or forties in good health and CMV-seronegative. CDR3s include the opening cysteine and the closing phenylalanine or tryptophan. The D gene is left open where the match is weak. Clone size is given for some rows only: seen once, a few or many times, or a class if the clone is expanded.

- - TRBJ1-4 TRBV7-9 TGTGCCAGCAGCTCTCGCGGGAGTAATGAAAAACTGTTTTTT CASSSRGSNEKLFF
- TRBD1 TRBJ2-6 TRBV28 TGTGCCAGCAGTTGGTCCCGACAGGGGGCCATTGGGGCCAACGTCCTGACTTTC CASSWSRQGAIGANVLTF
- TRBD1 TRBJ1-2 TRBV4-2 TGTGCCAGCAGCCAGGCGACAGGGGGCTCTGGCTACCCCTTC CASSQATGGSGYPF
- - TRBJ2-1 TRBV28 TGTGCCAGCAGTTTGTTTGAGGGAGGCTCCTACAATGAGCAGTTCTTC CASSLFEGGSYNEQFF
once - TRBJ1-2 TRBV9 TGTGCCAGCAGCGTCGGACTGAAGTCTTACTATGGCTACACCTTC CASSVGLKSYYGYTF
- - TRBJ1-6 TRBV2 TGTGCCAGCACTCCCCTGGGGAGCTCCTATAATTCACCCCTCCACTTT CASTPLGSSYNSPLHF
- - TRBJ2-7 TRBV7-2 TGTGCCAGCAGAGTAAGTAGCGGCAACCTTCCCTACGAGCAGTACTTC CASRVSSGNLPYEQYF
few - TRBJ2-7 TRBV30 TGTGCCTGCCGAGGGACCGGGGGCTCCTACGAGCAGTACTTC CACRGTGGSYEQYF
few - TRBJ1-4 TRBV6-1 TGTGCCAGCAGTGATGTTCGCAGGGTAGGGGGTAATGAAAAACTGTTTTTT CASSDVRRVGGNEKLFF
- TRBD1 TRBJ2-7 TRBV28 TGTGCCAGCAGATACCGGGACAGGGTGTTATACGAGCAGTACTTC CASRYRDRVLYEQYF
many - TRBJ2-2 TRBV7-9 TGTGCCAGCAGCTTCGAGGTGGTGTTCGCGAACACCGGGGAGCTGTTTTTT CASSFEVVFANTGELFF
- TRBD1 TRBJ2-3 TRBV7-9 TGTGCCAGCAGCTTATGGACAGGGAACACAGATACGCAGTATTTT CASSLWTGNTDTQYF
- - TRBJ2-7 TRBV7-2 TGTGCCAGCAGCTTCACCTACGAGCAGTACTTC CASSFTYEQYF
- - TRBJ1-5 TRBV6-1 TGTGCCAGCACAACTCTAGGTTTGGGCAATCAGCCCCAGCATTTT CASTTLGLGNQPQHF
- - TRBJ1-6 TRBV30 TGTGCCTGGAGACCAGTGGGGCCTAGGAATTCACCCCTCCACTTT CAWRPVGPRNSPLHF
- - TRBJ2-5 TRBV29-1 TGCAGCGTTGTCCCAGGGATCGAGACCCAGTACTTC CSVVPGIETQYF
- - TRBJ1-5 TRBV10-3 TGTGCCATCAGTGCCGGGCAGGGTAGCAATCAGCCCCAGCATTTT CAISAGQGSNQPQHF
- - TRBJ1-1 TRBV9 TGTGCCAGCAGCGCCAAGTTACACAGGGAGAACACTGAAGCTTTCTTT CASSAKLHRENTEAFF
- TRBD2 TRBJ2-3 TRBV7-9 TGTGCCACGGGGGGGGAATACACAGATACGCAGTATTTT CATGGEYTDTQYF
- - TRBJ2-1 TRBV29-1 TGCAGCGTCGAGACCCAACAGTTGTATTTAAATGAGCAGTTCTTC CSVETQQLYLNEQFF
- - TRBJ2-7 TRBV27 TGTGCCAGCAGTTTAGCTGCCTCCTACGAGCAGTACTTC CASSLAASYEQYF
- - TRBJ1-1 TRBV30 TGTGCCTGGAGCACGGACAGCGAAGCTTTCTTT CAWSTDSEAFF